These 25 T cell receptor beta chains were all obtained from the same sample, sequenced in a study of T cell changes during pregnancy in multiple sclerosis. This table comes from immunoSEQ multiplex PCR, and its TCRdb copy is limited to in-frame clones, with some not included. Of 28,000 or so clones in the sample, just over 85% are singletons; the top ten hold approximately 0.69%. The sample was CD4+ T cells from peripheral blood mononuclear cells, taken in the first trimester of pregnancy. These receptors originate from a female donor in good health, enrolled as a control in a pregnancy study.

V usage is TRBV7-9 and J usage is TRBJ2-1; 7 positions match TRBD1. This CDR3 region has 14 residues. Germline CDR1 reads SEHNR; CDR2 reads FQNEAQ (reference sequence). V gave up 1 base and J gave up 6 bases; unmatched junction bases: 3. For the CDR3, the DNA is TGTGCCAGCAGCTTAGAGGCAGGGGGCAATGAGCAGTTCTTC. Protein product: CASSLEAGGNEQFF.

V is TRBV28 and J is TRBJ2-7, with TRBD2 as a possible D gene (5 bases). The CDR3 is made up of 17 amino acids. Germline V CDR1 and CDR2: MDHEN, SYDVKM. The ends were cut back, 2 bases at V and 0 bases at J, with 17 bases in the middle. The CDR3: CASSLLPLERSSYEQYF. The CDR3 DNA reads as TGTGCCAGCAGTTTACTCCCCTTAGAGCGGAGCTCCTACGAGCAGTACTTC. The whole variable domain, filled in from reference TRBV28 and TRBJ2-7, reads DVKVTQSSRYLVKRTGEKVFLECVQDMDHENMFWYRQDPGLGLRLIYFSYDVKMKEKGDIPEGYSVSREKKERFSLILESASTNQTSMYLCASSLLPLERSSYEQYFGPGTRLTVT.

This chain joins TRBV6-1 and TRBJ1-1, with D possibly being TRBD1 (5 bases). Between the trimmed V and J ends, which lost 1 base and 4 bases, there was a span of 13 bases. This CDR3 has 15 amino acids. The germline CDR1 and CDR2 sequences are MNHNS and SASEGT. The CDR3 is CASSEGGGYSTEAFF. DNA of the CDR3: TGTGCCAGCAGTGAAGGGGGGGGGTATAGCACTGAAGCTTTCTTT.

The rearrangement uses TRBV7-9 and TRBJ2-2, with 7 positions matching TRBD1. This CDR3 has 17 amino acids. CDR1 and CDR2 from the germline V gene are SEHNR and FQNEAQ (reference sequence). After removal of 3 bases from V and 3 bases from J, the junction contained 10 bases not matched to a gene. This CDR3 reads CASSFFGQVGDTGELFF. CDR3 DNA: TGTGCCAGCAGCTTCTTTGGACAGGTCGGGGACACCGGGGAGCTGTTTTTT.

The chain carries TRBV4-3 and TRBJ2-5, with D maybe TRBD1 (6 bases). The germline V and J ends were trimmed by 1 base and 5 bases, with 14 bases remaining between them. CDR1 and CDR2 from the germline V gene are LGHNA and YSLEER. This CDR3 has 15 residues. In nucleotides, the CDR3 is TGCGCCAGCAGCCAAGTTTTCAGGGGATGGGAGACCCAGTACTTC. Translated: CASSQVFRGWETQYF.

This chain uses TRBV19 with TRBJ1-6; D gene unclear. CDR1 and CDR2 from the germline V gene are LNHDA and SQIVND (reference sequence). There are 15 residues in the CDR3. Trimming removed 1 base at V and 4 bases at J, with 8 bases between. The CDR3 loop reads CASSIGQIYNSPLHF. In DNA form, the CDR3 reads TGTGCCAGTAGTATAGGTCAAATTTATAATTCACCCCTCCACTTT.

The V and J genes are TRBV9 and TRBJ1-1; D unresolved. CDR3 length: 15 amino acids. The ends were cut back, 3 bases at V and 0 bases at J, with 12 bases in the middle. Germline CDR1 SGDLS, CDR2 YYNGEE. The CDR3 is CASSEGSGLNTEAFF. The CDR3 region has the DNA TGTGCCAGCAGCGAAGGATCGGGTTTGAACACTGAAGCTTTCTTT.

The CDR3 DNA follows: TGTGCCAGCAGCTTACAGGGGCTCCCCACAGATACGCAGTATTTT. Translation gives CASSLQGLPTDTQYF. This chain connects TRBV7-3 to TRBJ2-3; tentative D call: TRBD1 (6 bases). The CDR3 runs to 15 residues. V was cut by 2 bases and J by 2 bases, with 11 bases left in between. Germline-derived CDR1 and CDR2 are SGHTA and FQGTGA.

This clone appeared a single time. V usage is TRBV27 and J usage is TRBJ2-7; 8 positions match TRBD1. V was clipped by 3 bases and J by 6 bases; unmatched bases: 13. The CDR3 contains 16 residues. CDR1 MNHEY and CDR2 SMNVEV come from the germline V gene (reference sequence). DNA for the CDR3: TGTGCCAGCAGTTTTGATAGGACAGGGAGCTTCGGCGAGCAGTACTTC. Translated: CASSFDRTGSFGEQYF.

The table lists this clone with a count of one. The chain has TRBV27 and TRBJ1-4; tentative D call: TRBD1 (5 bases). Germline V gene sequence: CDR1 MNHEY, CDR2 SMNVEV (reference sequence). The CDR3 totals 13 residues. V was clipped by 10 bases and J by 2 bases, with 11 bases between them. The CDR3 loop reads CATGHLTNEKLFF. The DNA for the CDR3 is TGTGCCACCGGACACCTTACTAATGAAAAACTGTTTTTT. The full variable domain, its missing parts supplied by reference TRBV27 and TRBJ1-4, is EAQVTQNPRYLITVTGKKLTVTCSQNMNHEYMSWYRQDPGLGLRQIYYSMNVEVTDKGDVPEGYKVSRKEKRNFPLILESPSPNQTSLYFCATGHLTNEKLFFGSGTQLSVL.

The count of this clone is one. The chain couples TRBV5-4 to TRBJ2-5; TRBD2 is a possible D gene (5 bases). This CDR3 has 14 amino acids. V lost 0 bases and J 5 bases, leaving 11 bases between the germline ends. Germline loops: CDR1 SGHNT, CDR2 YYREEE (reference sequence). The CDR3 DNA reads as TGTGCCAGCAGCTTGGGCCTGGGCGGGGAGACCCAGTACTTC. This gives the protein CASSLGLGGETQYF.

The chain links TRBV21-1 to TRBJ2-3; the table calls TRBD1, which could not be checked here. TRBV21-1 is given as a pseudogene. This CDR3 contains 14 residues. The CDR3 protein is CASLRRDVLDTQYF. CDR3 coding DNA: TGTGCCAGCCTTCGCAGGGATGTCTTAGATACGCAGTATTTT.

The chain recombines TRBV4-1 with TRBJ2-3, with D possibly matching TRBD2 (6 bases). V lost 8 bases and J lost 0, with 27 bases in between. Germline CDR1 MGHRA, CDR2 YSYEKL. The CDR3 is made up of 19 amino acids. The CDR3 is CASSPGRTRGTSSTDTQYF. Here the CDR3 DNA reads TGCGCCAGCTCCCCGGGGCGTACGCGGGGAACCTCTAGCACAGATACGCAGTATTTT.

This clone was picked up one time. The chain uses TRBV7-9 and TRBJ2-1, with D possibly being TRBD2 (5 bases). Germline-derived CDR1 and CDR2 are SEHNR and FQNEAQ (reference sequence). Trimming pared 5 bases from V and 4 bases from J, leaving 12 bases between. The CDR3 contains 14 residues. CDR3 nucleotide sequence: TGTGCCAGCAGCCGGACTGTCTCGTACAATGAGCAGTTCTTC. This encodes CASSRTVSYNEQFF.

The chain carries TRBV2 and TRBJ1-2; no clear D gene. V lost 3 bases to trimming and J lost 0 bases, with 11 bases between them. This CDR3 comprises 15 residues. Germline values: CDR1 SNHLY, CDR2 FYNNEI. The CDR3 sequence is CASSDMRASNYGYTF. For the CDR3, the DNA is TGTGCCAGCAGTGATATGAGGGCTTCTAACTATGGCTACACCTTC.

The chain uses TRBV2 and TRBJ2-5, with D maybe TRBD2 (6 bases). The CDR3 sequence is 15 residues long. Germline lookup yields CDR1 SNHLY and CDR2 FYNNEI. V lost 8 bases and J lost 4, with 20 bases in between. The CDR3: CASSAQALAGETQYF. CDR3 coding DNA: TGTGCCAGCTCCGCCCAGGCACTAGCTGGAGAGACCCAGTACTTC. The full variable domain, completed using reference TRBV2 and TRBJ2-5, is EPEVTQTPSHQVTQMGQEVILRCVPISNHLYFYWYRQILGQKVEFLVSFYNNEISEKSEIFDDQFSVERPDGSNFTLKIRSTKLEDSAMYFCASSAQALAGETQYFGPGTRLLVL.

The CDR3 nucleotides read TGTGCCATCAGTGGAGGACAGGGGTTCAACGAGCAGTACTTC. Amino acids: CAISGGQGFNEQYF. The chain combines TRBV10-3 with TRBJ2-7, with TRBD1 matching 9 bases. The germline gives CDR1 ENHRY, CDR2 SYGVKD. J was trimmed by 5 bases and V by 4 bases; bases with no gene match: 6. The CDR3 extends over 14 amino acids.

This clone was counted a few times. This chain connects TRBV11-1 to TRBJ1-1; D is ambiguous. V lost 2 bases to trimming and J lost 4 bases, with 14 bases between them. This CDR3 contains 15 residues. Germline V gene lookup returns CDR1 SGHAT and CDR2 FQDESV (reference sequence). The CDR3 here is CASSLWSTRSTEAFF. The CDR3 coding sequence is TGTGCCAGCAGCTTATGGTCTACCCGTTCCACTGAAGCTTTCTTT.

The rearrangement joins TRBV19 to TRBJ2-1, with a tentative D call TRBD1 (5 bases). V was shortened by 1 base and J by 0 bases, with 7 bases between the two germline ends. In germline, CDR1 is LNHDA, CDR2 SQIVND (reference sequence). This CDR3 comprises 15 residues. The CDR3 DNA is TGTGCCAGTAGTATAGGGGGCTACTCCTACAATGAGCAGTTCTTC. Translating gives CASSIGGYSYNEQFF.

The chain is built from TRBV2 and TRBJ1-2, with D possibly being TRBD1 (5 bases). The CDR3 is 15 residues long. V was pared by 3 bases and J by 1 base, with 12 bases between. Looked up from germline, CDR1 is SNHLY and CDR2 is FYNNEI. CDR3 sequence: CASSDSGRGNYGYTF. The DNA of the CDR3 is TGTGCCAGCAGTGATTCGGGGAGGGGTAACTATGGCTACACCTTC.

The chain combines TRBV15 with TRBJ2-7; 7 nucleotides agree with TRBD2. The CDR3 is made up of 17 amino acids. The junction had 10 bases not matched to a gene; V was cut back by 0 bases and J by 2 bases. CDR1 is LNHNV, CDR2 YYDKDF, per germline (reference sequence). As DNA, the CDR3 is TGTGCCACCAGCAGAGATTCGGGTCGGGGACTACCCTACGAGCAGTACTTC. It encodes CATSRDSGRGLPYEQYF.

V usage is TRBV7-2 and J usage is TRBJ1-1, with 8 bases identical to TRBD1. Germline V gene lookup returns CDR1 SGHTA and CDR2 FQGNSA. The CDR3 spans 15 residues. The trim removed 5 bases at V and 5 bases at J, leaving 10 bases unmatched. The CDR3 bases are TGTGCCAGCAGCCCAATCCGGACAGGGAATACTGAAGCTTTCTTT. Amino acid sequence: CASSPIRTGNTEAFF. Combining the CDR3 with reference TRBV7-2 and TRBJ1-1 gives the whole variable domain GAGVSQSPSNKVTEKGKDVELRCDPISGHTALYWYRQSLGQGLEFLIYFQGNSAPDKSGLPSDRFSAERTGGSVSTLTIQRTQQEDSAVYLCASSPIRTGNTEAFFGQGTRLTVV.

This sequence joins TRBV10-1 and TRBJ1-1, with D possibly TRBD1 on 5 matching bases. This CDR3 region has 16 residues. From germline, CDR1 is WNHNN and CDR2 SYGVQD (reference sequence). The V end was cut by 10 bases, the J end by 0 bases, with 21 bases between. The CDR3 DNA follows: TGCGCCAACAGGCCGAAGGGGATCTTAATGAACACTGAAGCTTTCTTT. Residues: CANRPKGILMNTEAFF.

The table lists this clone with a count of one. The rearrangement joins TRBV18 to TRBJ1-2; 8 nucleotides line up with TRBD1. The CDR3 loop spans 15 amino acids. CDR1 is KGHSH, CDR2 LQKENI, per germline. Trimming removed 6 bases from V and 4 bases from J; junction bases left unmatched: 10. The CDR3 region is CASSQDQGATYGYTF. In DNA, the CDR3 is TGTGCCAGCTCTCAGGATCAGGGGGCTACCTATGGCTACACCTTC.

V and J are TRBV6-5 and TRBJ1-2; D gene ambiguous. The CDR3 runs to 12 residues. From germline, CDR1 is MNHEY and CDR2 SVGAGI. Trimming removed 9 bases at V and 1 base at J, with 9 bases between. In DNA form, the CDR3 reads TGTGCCAGTCCGGGATTTAACTATGGCTACACCTTC. As protein: CASPGFNYGYTF.